Each of the 7 T cell receptor beta chains below was sequenced from the same sample in a study of shared clonotypes between healthy human individuals. Libraries were prepared by immunoSEQ multiplex PCR; TCRdb keeps only in-frame clonotypes and omits some of them. The data hold about 2 million clones, with about 95% observed a single time. Naive CD8 populations comprised CD45RO-negative cells positively selected for CCR7, excluding terminally differentiated effector memory CD45RA+ cells. Sequencing was performed on naive CD8+ T cells sorted from blood. The receptors come from a man aged 18 to 29 in good health.

This clone has a single count. CDR3 in amino acids: CASSDIQFDEQYF. In nucleotides, the CDR3 is TGTGCCAGCAGTGATATCCAATTCGACGAGCAGTACTTC. The chain is built from TRBV6-1 and TRBJ2-7; D unresolved. Trimming shortened V by 3 bases and J by 5 bases, and 11 bases separated the two germline ends. This CDR3 contains 13 residues. Per germline, CDR1 MNHNS and CDR2 SASEGT.

The rearrangement links TRBV7-9 to TRBJ1-3; 8 positions agree with TRBD1. The CDR3 runs to 16 residues. CDR1 SEHNR and CDR2 FQNEAQ come from the germline V gene (reference sequence). V lost 5 bases and J lost 5; bases outside the gene matches: 11. The DNA for the CDR3 is TGTGCCAGCAGCCAAGGGACAGGCGATAATAGAAACACCATATATTTT. It translates to CASSQGTGDNRNTIYF.

The V call is TRBV11-2, the J call TRBJ1-1; D is ambiguous. Germline loops: CDR1 SGHAT, CDR2 FQNNGV. The CDR3 is 14 amino acids. The V end lost 3 bases, the J end lost 0 bases, and 8 bases lay between the germline ends. CDR3 in amino acids: CASSFSVVNTEAFF. The CDR3, as DNA: TGTGCCAGCAGCTTTTCTGTCGTGAACACTGAAGCTTTCTTT.

This chain links TRBV5-4 with TRBJ1-5; 7 bases fit TRBD1. The germline CDR1 and CDR2 sequences are SGHNT and YYREEE (reference sequence). This CDR3 is built from 14 residues. V was clipped by 4 bases and J by 7 bases; unmatched bases: 8. CDR3 loop: CASSQQGSVQPQHF. CDR3 in DNA: TGTGCCAGCAGCCAACAGGGGTCGGTGCAGCCCCAGCATTTT.

This clone was seen only once. V usage is TRBV4-2 and J usage is TRBJ2-4; D might be TRBD1 or TRBD2, each matching 5 bases. CDR1 LGHNA and CDR2 YNFKEQ come from the germline V gene. The CDR3 runs to 17 residues. Trimming removed 1 base at V and 0 bases at J, with 13 bases between. Here the CDR3 DNA reads TGTGCCAGCAGCCAAGCCTGGGACCCACAAGCCAAAAACATTCAGTACTTC. Translation: CASSQAWDPQAKNIQYF.

About this clone: This may be a read error: a much more frequent sequence differs by one nucleotide. The sample carries other DNA sequences with the same CDR3. V gene TRBV7-2 combines with J gene TRBJ2-3; D gene ambiguous. The CDR3 length is 12 residues. Germline assignment: CDR1 SGHTA and CDR2 FQGNSA. The V and J ends lost 3 bases and 1 base respectively, with 2 bases between them. The DNA for the CDR3 is TGTGCCAGCAGCTTGGGCACAGATACGCAGTATTTT. Protein product: CASSLGTDTQYF.

V usage is TRBV10-2 and J usage is TRBJ2-7; possibly TRBD1 for D (6 bases). The CDR3 has 14 residues. The germline V gene has CDR1 WSHSY and CDR2 SAAADI. Trimming cost V 4 bases and J 1 base, with 11 bases left between them. The CDR3 DNA reads TGCGCCAGCAGTGTGGGGGCCTCATCCTACGAGCAGTACTTC. It translates to CASSVGASSYEQYF.